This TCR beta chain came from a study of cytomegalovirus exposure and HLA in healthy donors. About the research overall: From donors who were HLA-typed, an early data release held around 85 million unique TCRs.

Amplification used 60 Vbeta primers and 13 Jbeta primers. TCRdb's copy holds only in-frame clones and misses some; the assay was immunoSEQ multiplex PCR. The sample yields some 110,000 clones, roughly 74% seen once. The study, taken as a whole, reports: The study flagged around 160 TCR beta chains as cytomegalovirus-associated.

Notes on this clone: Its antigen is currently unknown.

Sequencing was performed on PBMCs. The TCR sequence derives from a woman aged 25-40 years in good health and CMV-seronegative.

CDR3 region: CAISALTTGELFF. CDR3 nucleotide sequence: TGTGCCATCAGTGCCCTAACTACCGGGGAGCTGTTTTTT. The chain has TRBV10-3 and TRBJ2-2; D is unresolved. The CDR3 covers 13 residues. Trimming cost V 4 bases and J 5 bases, with 8 bases left between them. The germline V gene encodes CDR1 ENHRY and CDR2 SYGVKD.